This T cell receptor beta chain is from a study of blood T cell repertoires in COVID-19. Study details: The origin of the acute and convalescent COVID-19 samples was the United States, Italy and Spain. In each case, the material was cDNA or gDNA derived from T cells, B-cell-depleted T cells, or PBMCs.

The CDR3 is 13 residues long. The V end was cut by 7 bases, the J end by 4 bases, with 13 bases between. Per the authors' pipeline: Amplification of reference gene primers provided the estimated nucleated cell counts. Data came from immunoSEQ multiplex PCR; TCRdb stores just in-frame clones and leaves some out. The D gene and trimming were derived from the DNA, and the V and J assignments and clone size from that table. The sample lists 250,000 to 350,000 clones; around nine tenths were seen once. Sequences were obtained from peripheral blood. V and J are TRBV23-1 and TRBJ1-1; weak D call: TRBD1 (5 bases). TRBV23-1 is annotated as an ORF whose role is uncertain. This receptor was obtained from a woman aged 55-69 years with acute or convalescent COVID-19. In nucleotides, the CDR3 is TGCGCCAGCATTTACAGGCGCGGCACTGAAGCTTTCTTT. Protein: CASIYRRGTEAFF.